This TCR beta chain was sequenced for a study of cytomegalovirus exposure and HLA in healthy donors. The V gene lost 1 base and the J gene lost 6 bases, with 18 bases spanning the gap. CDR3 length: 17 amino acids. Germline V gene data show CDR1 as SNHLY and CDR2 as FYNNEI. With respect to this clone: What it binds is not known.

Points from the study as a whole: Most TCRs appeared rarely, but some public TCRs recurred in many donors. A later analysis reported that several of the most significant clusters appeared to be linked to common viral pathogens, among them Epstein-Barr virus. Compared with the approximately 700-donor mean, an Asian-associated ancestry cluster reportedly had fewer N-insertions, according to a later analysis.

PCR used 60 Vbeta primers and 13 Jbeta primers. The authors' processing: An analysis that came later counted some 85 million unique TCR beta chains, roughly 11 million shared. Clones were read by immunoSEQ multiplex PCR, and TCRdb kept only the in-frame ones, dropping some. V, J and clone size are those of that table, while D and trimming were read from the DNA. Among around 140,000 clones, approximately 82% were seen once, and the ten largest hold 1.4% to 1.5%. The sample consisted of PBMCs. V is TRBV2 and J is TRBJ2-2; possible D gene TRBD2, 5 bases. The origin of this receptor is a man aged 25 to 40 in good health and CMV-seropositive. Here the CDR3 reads CASSEGIGVAKPGELFF. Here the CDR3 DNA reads TGTGCCAGCAGTGAAGGCATCGGGGTGGCTAAACCCGGGGAGCTGTTTTTT. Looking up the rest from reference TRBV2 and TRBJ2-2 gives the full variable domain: EPEVTQTPSHQVTQMGQEVILRCVPISNHLYFYWYRQILGQKVEFLVSFYNNEISEKSEIFDDQFSVERPDGSNFTLKIRSTKLEDSAMYFCASSEGIGVAKPGELFFGEGSRLTVL.